This entry describes one T cell receptor (beta chain). The sample comes from a study of T cell responses to AZD1222 COVID-19 vaccine. The repertoire was sequenced with immunoSEQ multiplex PCR; TCRdb's copy has only in-frame clones and lacks some. The sample has approximately 180,000 clones; 88% are singletons. Trimming shortened V by 5 bases and J by 7 bases, and 14 bases separated the two germline ends. The CDR3 sequence is 13 residues long. V and J are TRBV12-3 or TRBV12-4 and TRBJ1-2; D call uncertain. The sequencing here drew on peripheral blood, taken on day 0 of AZD1222 vaccination. The receptor's source is an adult in good health. The CDR3 DNA is TGTGCCAGCAGTCCGAGAGCCTTCGGTGGCTACACCTTC. Residues: CASSPRAFGGYTF.